This entry lists 9 T cell receptor beta chains sequenced from one sample in a study of cytomegalovirus exposure and HLA in healthy donors. Use of 60 Vbeta and 13 Jbeta primers characterized the PCR. Data came from immunoSEQ multiplex PCR; TCRdb stores just in-frame clones and leaves some out. The top ten clones hold roughly 3.5% of a sample with 85,000 to 100,000 clones, around 81% of them seen once. What was sequenced was PBMCs. The receptors were gathered from a female donor in good health and CMV-seropositive.

J is TRBJ2-3 and V is TRBV5-1; 8 bases agree with TRBD2. Losses at the gene ends were 0 bases for V and 1 base for J; bases not matched to a gene: 7. The CDR3 is 17 residues long. Per germline, CDR1 SGHRS and CDR2 YFSETQ. CDR3 bases: TGCGCCAGCAGCTTGGTCGCTCGAGCGGGGGGCACAGATACGCAGTATTTT. Translating gives CASSLVARAGGTDTQYF.

With regard to this clone: One junction end disagrees with the germline gene, perhaps due to a read error. V is TRBV6-5 and J is TRBJ1-2; weak D call: TRBD1 (6 bases). Germline assignment: CDR1 MNHEY and CDR2 SVGAGI. This CDR3 is built from 15 residues. DNA of the CDR3: TGTGCCAGCAGTAGGGGGTCGTACAGGGAAGGAGGCTACCCCTTC. It is translated as CASSRGSYREGGYPF.

As to this clone: This CDR3 is also generated by other DNA sequences in the sample. V gene TRBV19 combines with J gene TRBJ1-5; TRBD1 agrees at 7 bases. There are 14 residues in the CDR3. V was clipped by 3 bases and J by 2 bases; unmatched bases: 1. From germline, CDR1 is LNHDA and CDR2 SQIVND (reference sequence). This CDR3 reads CASSIGQGNQPQHF. DNA for the CDR3: TGTGCCAGTAGTATTGGACAGGGCAATCAGCCCCAGCATTTT.

The CDR3 region is CASSSVGLAGVLSYNEQFF. The CDR3 region has the DNA TGTGCCAGCAGCTCAGTGGGACTAGCGGGCGTCCTCTCCTACAATGAGCAGTTCTTC. V and J are TRBV7-9 and TRBJ2-1, with TRBD2 identical over 12 bases. The trim removed 4 bases at V and 0 bases at J, leaving 10 bases unmatched. Germline V gene lookup returns CDR1 SEHNR and CDR2 FQNEAQ (reference sequence). The CDR3 extends over 19 amino acids.

This sequence joins TRBV7-2 and TRBJ1-5; TRBD1 agrees at 7 bases. The CDR3 is 14 residues long. Trimming removed 5 bases from V and 4 bases from J; junction bases left unmatched: 5. From germline, CDR1 is SGHTA and CDR2 FQGNSA. The CDR3 loop is CASSDRVGNQPQHF. CDR3 bases: TGTGCCAGCAGCGACAGGGTGGGTAATCAGCCCCAGCATTTT.

The chain is built from TRBV10-3 and TRBJ1-2, with a possible D match to TRBD1 (6 bases). Per the germline V gene, CDR1 is ENHRY and CDR2 is SYGVKD. V dropped 6 bases and J dropped 4 bases, with 15 bases sitting between them. The CDR3 runs 14 residues. CDR3 bases: TGTGCCATCAGCCTTTCACCGGACAGCTATGGCTACACCTTC. Amino acids: CAISLSPDSYGYTF.

This chain uses TRBV9 with TRBJ1-3; no firm D call. CDR1 is SGDLS, CDR2 YYNGEE, per germline. With 0 bases removed from V and 2 bases from J, the gap between germline ends came to 6 bases. There are 14 residues in the CDR3. The CDR3 sequence: CASSVDRTGNTIYF. The CDR3 nucleotides read TGTGCCAGCAGCGTAGACAGAACTGGAAACACCATATATTTT.

The V call is TRBV19, the J call TRBJ2-4, with 8 bases identical to TRBD2. Germline V gene lookup returns CDR1 LNHDA and CDR2 SQIVND (reference sequence). This CDR3 spans 17 amino acids. The J segment lost 0 bases and the V segment lost 3 bases, leaving 7 bases of the junction unmatched. CDR3 DNA: TGTGCCAGTAGTATTGGCCGGGGGGGACTAGCCAAAAACATTCAGTACTTC. Its protein is CASSIGRGGLAKNIQYF.

The rearrangement joins TRBV18 to TRBJ2-2, with TRBD2 matching 9 bases. The CDR3 runs 15 residues. Germline V gene data show CDR1 as KGHSH and CDR2 as LQKENI. V lost 5 bases and J lost 3; bases outside the gene matches: 4. In DNA, the CDR3 is TGTGCCAGCTCAAGGACTAGCGCGGACACCGGGGAGCTGTTTTTT. This translates into CASSRTSADTGELFF.